This T cell receptor beta chain was sequenced for a study of shared clonotypes between healthy human individuals (dated by TCRdb to between 2020 and 2021). Background for the entire study: The cohort comprised a couple of women and a few men aged 18 to 49 years. For each donor, CD4 naive and CD4 memory were each given three plates, CD8 naive was given two plates, and CD8 memory was given one plate. To estimate repertoire size and how much clonotype sharing occurs between individuals, the study deeply sequenced the blood TCR repertoires of five healthy adults. To increase sequencing depth and limit assay-specific biases, different laboratories used diverse techniques to prepare libraries and sequence TCR repertoires. Each donor's leukapheresis produced roughly between about 0.9 and 9.5 billion PBMCs. Here is what the overall study found, with its caveats: Higher generation probabilities were observed for clonotypes shared by all four sorted-subset donors than for non-shared clonotypes. Even with the large sequencing depth, rarefaction of the sorted-subset datasets indicated that sequencing was incomplete. Larger estimated clonotype richness was generally found for naive subsets than for memory subsets. When several donors were compared, the shared fraction of clonotypes was roughly 5% for naive CD4, 3% to 4% for naive CD8, about 2.5% for memory CD4, and 0.4% for memory CD8. Sampling was limited to blood, and TCR repertoires in tissue likely differ from TCR repertoires in blood. Pairwise subsampling indicated that sequencing depth was expected to affect the degree of clonotype sharing among donors. The genetic and exposure-history diversity represented was limited by the small number of donors.

Using the deep immunoSEQ assay, TCR CDR3 regions were amplified from genomic DNA by multiplex PCR. For each cell subset, the extracted genomic DNA was distributed evenly across all wells of several immunoSEQ 96-well plates, and each plate served as one replicate. For sorted subsets, roughly 0.2 ug genomic DNA, equal to 30,000 or so T cell genomes, was loaded into each replicate PCR. Purified libraries were measured with a Qubit 3.0 fluorometer, size-checked on a Bioanalyzer 2100, and measured again with the KAPA Library Quantification kit. A separate single-read 150-cycle Illumina NextSeq 550 flow cell was used to sequence each immunoSEQ 96-well plate. The paper's processing steps were these. The immunoSEQ output contained only junctional sequences without quality scores, so filtering could not match that applied to full-length reads. To assign V/J genes and CDR3, sequences were annotated using PyIR, a Python wrapper for IgBLAST v1.9, with IMGT germline references. Any read was removed if the V/J assignment was weak (E-value above 1e-6), the CDR3 was missing, or the read contained stop codons, out-of-frame junctions, or ambiguous translated residues. V3J clonotypes were defined as sequences sharing an identical inferred V gene, J gene, and CDR3 amino acid sequence. To compute the percentage overlap between repertoires, the number of shared unique clonotypes was divided by the size of the smaller repertoire. RTK rarefaction, the Chao1 estimator, and Recon v2.1 estimates of unobserved clonotypes were used to assess repertoire richness. OLGA was used to compute generation probabilities for all TCRbeta clonotypes that the gDNA method yielded from a handful of donors. TCRdb carries this immuneACCESS record with in-frame sequences only. Its versions omit some clonotypes, under half of them owing to an unresolved V gene in the studies checked, with the rest unexplained. D and trimming were read from the DNA, whereas the V and J calls and clone size are those reported in that table. The sample data list 330,000 or so clones, and approximately 79% of these were observed just once. Jointly, the top ten make up under 13% of the sample.

As for this clone: Its antigen is not yet known. No much larger clonotype is one base removed from it; base qualities were not supplied.

The CDR3 sequence holds 17 residues, the cysteine and phenylalanine included. Of all the DNA, just the CDR3 is kept, 51 bases in frame from base 1. Looking up the germline V gene yields CDR1 KGHSH and CDR2 LQKENI. V ends up 3 bases short and J 0 bases short, with an unmatched junction base count of 7. Donors were healthy HIV-negative adults with no recently reported acute infections or vaccinations. Only Caucasian adults living in Nashville, Tennessee, USA were represented among the donors. Magnetic negative selection was used to enrich CD4+ T cells, after which naive cells were positively selected on CD45RA and the negative fraction became the memory subset. After blood collection by leukapheresis, PBMCs were isolated using Ficoll-Histopaque density gradient centrifugation and then cryopreserved in the vapor phase of liquid nitrogen. Purity and quantity of every magnetically sorted T cell population were checked by analytical flow cytometry. Genomic DNA was isolated from every sorted fraction and measured by UV absorbance on a Nanodrop 2000c.

This sequence originates from a man aged 25-40 years in good health. Material for sequencing was memory CD4+ T cells sorted from blood. The meaning of the sample's cell subset or site label: CD45RA-negative fraction. This chain is built from TRBV18 and TRBJ2-1, with 8 bases matching TRBD2. The CDR3 corresponds to CASSPSLAGSSYNEQFF. The DNA sequence follows: TGTGCCAGCTCACCCTCCCTAGCGGGTAGCTCCTACAATGAGCAGTTCTTC.